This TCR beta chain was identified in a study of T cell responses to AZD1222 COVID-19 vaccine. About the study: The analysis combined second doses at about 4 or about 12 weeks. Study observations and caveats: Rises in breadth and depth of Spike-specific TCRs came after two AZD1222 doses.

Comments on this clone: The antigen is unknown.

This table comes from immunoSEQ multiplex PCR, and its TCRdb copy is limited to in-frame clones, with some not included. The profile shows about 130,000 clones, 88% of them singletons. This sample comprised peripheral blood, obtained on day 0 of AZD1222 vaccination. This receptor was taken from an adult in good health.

CDR3 sequence reads: CASSLGQGATKETQYF. DNA for the CDR3: TGCGCCAGCAGCTTGGGACAGGGGGCGACCAAAGAGACCCAGTACTTC. The chain has TRBV5-1 and TRBJ2-5; 10 bases align to TRBD1. The germline CDR1 and CDR2 sequences are SGHRS and YFSETQ. This CDR3 has 16 residues. The junction had 5 bases not matched to a gene; V was cut back by 0 bases and J by 3 bases.